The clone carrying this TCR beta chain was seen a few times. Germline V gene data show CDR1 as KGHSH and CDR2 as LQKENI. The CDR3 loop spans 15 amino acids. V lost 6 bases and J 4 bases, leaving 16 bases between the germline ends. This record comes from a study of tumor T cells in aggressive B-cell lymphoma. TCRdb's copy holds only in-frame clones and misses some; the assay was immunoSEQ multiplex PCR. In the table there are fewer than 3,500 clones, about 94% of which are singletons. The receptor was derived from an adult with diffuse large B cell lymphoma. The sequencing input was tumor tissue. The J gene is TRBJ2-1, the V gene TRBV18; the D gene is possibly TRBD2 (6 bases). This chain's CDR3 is CASSRSQRAYNEQFF. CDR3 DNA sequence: TGTGCCAGCTCCCGGTCCCAGCGGGCTTACAATGAGCAGTTCTTC.